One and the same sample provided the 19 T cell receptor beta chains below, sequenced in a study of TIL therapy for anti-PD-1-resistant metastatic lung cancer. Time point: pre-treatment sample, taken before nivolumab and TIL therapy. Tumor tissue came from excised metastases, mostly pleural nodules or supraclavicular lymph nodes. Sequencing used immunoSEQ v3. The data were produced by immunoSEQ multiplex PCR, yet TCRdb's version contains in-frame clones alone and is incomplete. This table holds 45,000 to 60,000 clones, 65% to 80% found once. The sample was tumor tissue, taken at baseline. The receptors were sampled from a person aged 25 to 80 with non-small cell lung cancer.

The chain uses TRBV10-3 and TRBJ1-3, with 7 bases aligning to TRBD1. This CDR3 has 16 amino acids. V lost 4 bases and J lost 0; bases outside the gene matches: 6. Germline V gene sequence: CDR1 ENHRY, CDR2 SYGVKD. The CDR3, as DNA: TGTGCCATCAGTGCCCAAGACAGGGCCTCTGGAAACACCATATATTTT. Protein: CAISAQDRASGNTIYF.

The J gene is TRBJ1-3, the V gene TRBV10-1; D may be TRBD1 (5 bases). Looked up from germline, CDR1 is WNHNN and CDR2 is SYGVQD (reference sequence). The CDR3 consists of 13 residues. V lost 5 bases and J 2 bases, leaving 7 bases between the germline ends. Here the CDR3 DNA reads TGCGCCAGCAGTACAGGACCTGGAAACACCATATATTTT. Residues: CASSTGPGNTIYF.

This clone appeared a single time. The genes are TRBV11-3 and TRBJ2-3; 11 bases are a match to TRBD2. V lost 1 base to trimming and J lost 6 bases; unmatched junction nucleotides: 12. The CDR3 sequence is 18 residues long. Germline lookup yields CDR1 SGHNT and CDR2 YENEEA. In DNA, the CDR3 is TGTGCCAGCAGCTTAGGCGGGTGGGGCAGGACTAGCGGGGATACGCAGTATTTT. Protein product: CASSLGGWGRTSGDTQYF.

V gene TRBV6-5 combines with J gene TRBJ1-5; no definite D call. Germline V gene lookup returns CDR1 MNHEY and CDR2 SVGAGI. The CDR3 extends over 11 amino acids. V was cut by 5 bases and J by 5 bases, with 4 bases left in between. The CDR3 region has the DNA TGTGCCAGCAGTGTGGATCAGCCCCAGCATTTT. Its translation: CASSVDQPQHF.

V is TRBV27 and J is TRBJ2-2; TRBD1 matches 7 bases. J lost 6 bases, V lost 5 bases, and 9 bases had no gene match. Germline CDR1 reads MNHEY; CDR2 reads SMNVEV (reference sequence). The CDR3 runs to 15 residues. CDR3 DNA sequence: TGTGCCAGCAGTCGTCGACAGGGTGTTTCCGGGGAGCTGTTTTTT. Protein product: CASSRRQGVSGELFF.

This CDR3 is CASSFGGDSNQPQHF. For the CDR3, the DNA is TGTGCCAGCAGCTTCGGTGGCGATAGCAATCAGCCCCAGCATTTT. The rearrangement links TRBV5-4 to TRBJ1-5; D uncertain. The germline V and J ends were trimmed by 2 bases and 0 bases, with 9 bases remaining between them. This CDR3 region has 15 residues. The V gene's germline CDR1 is SGHNT and CDR2 YYREEE (reference sequence).

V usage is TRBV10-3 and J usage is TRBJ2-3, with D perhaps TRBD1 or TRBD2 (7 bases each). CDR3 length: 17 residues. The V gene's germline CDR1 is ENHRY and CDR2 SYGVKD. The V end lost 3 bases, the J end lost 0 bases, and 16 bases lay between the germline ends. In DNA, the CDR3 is TGTGCCATCAGTGATTATCAGGGGGGGCCGAGCACAGATACGCAGTATTTT. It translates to CAISDYQGGPSTDTQYF.

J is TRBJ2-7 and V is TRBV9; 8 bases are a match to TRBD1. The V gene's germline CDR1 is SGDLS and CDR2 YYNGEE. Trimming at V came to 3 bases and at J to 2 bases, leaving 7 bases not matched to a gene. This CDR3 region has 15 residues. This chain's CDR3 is CASSAGDRGTYEQYF. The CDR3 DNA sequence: TGTGCCAGCAGCGCAGGAGACAGGGGTACCTACGAGCAGTACTTC.

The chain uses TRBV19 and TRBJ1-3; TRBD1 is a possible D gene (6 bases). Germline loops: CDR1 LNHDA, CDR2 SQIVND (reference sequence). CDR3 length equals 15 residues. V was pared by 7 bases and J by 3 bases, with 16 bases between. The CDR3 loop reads CASTTRGQVGNTIYF. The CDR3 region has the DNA TGTGCCAGTACCACGCGGGGGCAAGTTGGAAACACCATATATTTT.

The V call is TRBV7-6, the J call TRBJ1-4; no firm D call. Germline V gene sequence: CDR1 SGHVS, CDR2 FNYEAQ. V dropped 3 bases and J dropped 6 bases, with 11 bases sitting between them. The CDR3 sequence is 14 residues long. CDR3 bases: TGTGCCAGCAGCTTGAGATTGAAAGATGAAAAACTGTTTTTT. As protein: CASSLRLKDEKLFF.

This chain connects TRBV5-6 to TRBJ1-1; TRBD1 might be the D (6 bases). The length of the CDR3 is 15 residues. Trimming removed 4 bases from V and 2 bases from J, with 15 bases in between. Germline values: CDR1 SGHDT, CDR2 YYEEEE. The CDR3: CASSLRVGTNTEAFF. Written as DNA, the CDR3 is TGTGCCAGCAGCCTCAGGGTGGGGACAAACACTGAAGCTTTCTTT.

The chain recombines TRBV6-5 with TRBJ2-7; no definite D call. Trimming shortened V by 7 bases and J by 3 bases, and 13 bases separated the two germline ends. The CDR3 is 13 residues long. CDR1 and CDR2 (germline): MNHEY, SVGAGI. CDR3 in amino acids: CASTTGGSYEQYF. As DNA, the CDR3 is TGTGCCAGCACCACCGGTGGCAGCTACGAGCAGTACTTC.

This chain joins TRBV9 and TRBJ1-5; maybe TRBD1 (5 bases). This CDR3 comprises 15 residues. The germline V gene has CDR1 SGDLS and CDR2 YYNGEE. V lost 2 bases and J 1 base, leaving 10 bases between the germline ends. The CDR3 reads CASSVQGDSNQPQHF. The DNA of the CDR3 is TGTGCCAGCAGCGTCCAAGGGGACAGCAATCAGCCCCAGCATTTT. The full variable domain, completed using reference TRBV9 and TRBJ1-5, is DSGVTQTPKHLITATGQRVTLRCSPRSGDLSVYWYQQSLDQGLQFLIQYYNGEERAKGNILERFSAQQFPDLHSELNLSSLELGDSALYFCASSVQGDSNQPQHFGDGTRLSIL.

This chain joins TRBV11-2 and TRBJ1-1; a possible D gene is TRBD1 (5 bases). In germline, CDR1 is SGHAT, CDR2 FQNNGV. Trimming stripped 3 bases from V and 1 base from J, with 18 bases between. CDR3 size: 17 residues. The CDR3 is CASSFGRSGIGNTEAFF. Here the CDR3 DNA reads TGTGCCAGCAGCTTTGGGCGGTCAGGGATCGGGAACACTGAAGCTTTCTTT.

CDR3 amino acids: CASSLAGTGRADTQYF. The CDR3 DNA is TGTGCCAGCAGCTTAGCCGGGACAGGGAGGGCAGATACGCAGTATTTT. The V gene is TRBV7-2, the J gene TRBJ2-3; 9 bases fit TRBD1. The CDR3 is made up of 16 amino acids. Germline V gene lookup returns CDR1 SGHTA and CDR2 FQGNSA. V shed 0 bases and J 4 bases; nucleotides not matched to a gene: 5.

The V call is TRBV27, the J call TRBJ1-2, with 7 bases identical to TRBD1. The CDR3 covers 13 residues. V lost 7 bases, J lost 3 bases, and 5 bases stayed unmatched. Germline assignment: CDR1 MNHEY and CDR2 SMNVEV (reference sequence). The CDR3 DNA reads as TGTGCCAGCAAGGGGGCAGAGGACTATGGCTACACCTTC. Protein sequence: CASKGAEDYGYTF.

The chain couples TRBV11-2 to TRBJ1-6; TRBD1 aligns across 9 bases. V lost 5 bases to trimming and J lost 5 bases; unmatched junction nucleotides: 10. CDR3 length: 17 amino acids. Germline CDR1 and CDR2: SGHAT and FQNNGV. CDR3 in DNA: TGTGCCAGCAGCGGCCGGGACAGGGCGCAAAATAATTCACCCCTCCACTTT. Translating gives CASSGRDRAQNNSPLHF.

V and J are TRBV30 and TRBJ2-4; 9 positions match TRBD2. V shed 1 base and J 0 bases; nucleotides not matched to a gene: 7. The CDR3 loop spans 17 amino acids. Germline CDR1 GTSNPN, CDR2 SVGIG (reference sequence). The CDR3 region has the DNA TGTGCCTGGAGTGGAACTACTAGCGGGCTAGCCAAAAACATTCAGTACTTC. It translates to CAWSGTTSGLAKNIQYF.

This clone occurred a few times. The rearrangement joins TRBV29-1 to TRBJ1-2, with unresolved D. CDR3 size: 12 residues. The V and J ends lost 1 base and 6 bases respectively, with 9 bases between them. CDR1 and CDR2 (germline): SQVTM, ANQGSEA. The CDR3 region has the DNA TGCAGCGTTGAAGGCAACGTGAATGGCTACACCTTC. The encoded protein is CSVEGNVNGYTF.